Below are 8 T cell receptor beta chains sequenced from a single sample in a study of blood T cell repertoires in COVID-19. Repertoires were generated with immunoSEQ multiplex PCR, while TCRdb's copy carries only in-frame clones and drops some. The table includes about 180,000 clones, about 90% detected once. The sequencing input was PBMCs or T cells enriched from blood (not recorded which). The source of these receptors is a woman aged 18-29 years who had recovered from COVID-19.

The CDR3 DNA follows: TGTGCCAGCAGGGGGCGACTTAACTATGGCTACACCTTC. This codes for CASRGRLNYGYTF. The chain links TRBV12-3 or TRBV12-4 to TRBJ1-2, with D possibly matching TRBD1 (5 bases). The CDR3 has 13 amino acids. Trimming took off 6 bases at V and 1 base at J, with 9 bases between the two ends.

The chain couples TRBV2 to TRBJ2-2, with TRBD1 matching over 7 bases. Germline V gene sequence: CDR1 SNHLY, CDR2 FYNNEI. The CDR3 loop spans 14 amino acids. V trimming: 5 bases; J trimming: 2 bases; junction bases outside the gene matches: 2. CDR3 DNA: TGTGCCAGCAGTAGGGACAGCAACACCGGGGAGCTGTTTTTT. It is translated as CASSRDSNTGELFF.

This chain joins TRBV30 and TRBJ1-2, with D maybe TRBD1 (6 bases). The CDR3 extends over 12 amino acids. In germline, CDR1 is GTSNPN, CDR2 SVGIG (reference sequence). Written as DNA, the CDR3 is TGTAAGAGCGAGGGGGAAAGATGGGGCTACACCTTC. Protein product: CKSEGERWGYTF.

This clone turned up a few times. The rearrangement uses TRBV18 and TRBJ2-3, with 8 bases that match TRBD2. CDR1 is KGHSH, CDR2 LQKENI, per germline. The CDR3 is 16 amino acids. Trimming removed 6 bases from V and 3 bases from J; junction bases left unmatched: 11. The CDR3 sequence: CASSTQSGSGTDTQYF. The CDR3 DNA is TGTGCCAGCTCGACCCAGAGCGGGAGTGGGACAGATACGCAGTATTTT.

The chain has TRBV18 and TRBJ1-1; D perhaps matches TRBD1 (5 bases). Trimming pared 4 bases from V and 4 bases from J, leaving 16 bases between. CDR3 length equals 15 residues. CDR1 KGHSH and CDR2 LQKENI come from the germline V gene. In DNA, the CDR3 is TGTGCCAGCTCACAACAAGGGGCGGTGAGCACTGAAGCTTTCTTT. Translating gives CASSQQGAVSTEAFF.

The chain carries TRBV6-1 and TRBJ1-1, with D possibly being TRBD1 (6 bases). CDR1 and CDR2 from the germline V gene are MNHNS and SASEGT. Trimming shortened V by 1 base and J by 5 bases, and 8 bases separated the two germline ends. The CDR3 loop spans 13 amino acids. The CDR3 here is CASSEVRGTEAFF. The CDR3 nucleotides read TGTGCCAGCAGTGAAGTCAGGGGAACTGAAGCTTTCTTT.

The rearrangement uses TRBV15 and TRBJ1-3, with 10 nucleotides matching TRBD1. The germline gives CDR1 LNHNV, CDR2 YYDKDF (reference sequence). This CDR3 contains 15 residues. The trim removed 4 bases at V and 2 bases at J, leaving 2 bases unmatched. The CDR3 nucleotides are TGTGCCACCAGCATCGACAGGGGGCCTGGAAACACCATATATTTT. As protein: CATSIDRGPGNTIYF.

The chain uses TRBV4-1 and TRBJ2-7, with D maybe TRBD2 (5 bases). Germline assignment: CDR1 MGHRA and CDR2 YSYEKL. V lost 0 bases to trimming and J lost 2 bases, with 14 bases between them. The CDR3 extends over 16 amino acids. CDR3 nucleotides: TGCGCCAGCAGCCAAGATCCACGGGAACTAACCTACGAGCAGTACTTC. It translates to CASSQDPRELTYEQYF.